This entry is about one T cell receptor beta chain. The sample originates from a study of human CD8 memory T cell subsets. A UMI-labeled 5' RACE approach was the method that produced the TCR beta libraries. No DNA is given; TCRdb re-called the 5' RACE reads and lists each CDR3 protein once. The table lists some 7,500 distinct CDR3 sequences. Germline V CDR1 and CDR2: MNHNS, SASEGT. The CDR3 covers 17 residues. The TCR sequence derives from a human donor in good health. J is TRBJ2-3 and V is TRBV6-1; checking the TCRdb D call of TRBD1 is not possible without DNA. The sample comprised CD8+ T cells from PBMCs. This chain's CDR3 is CASSELGGTHSRNTQYF.